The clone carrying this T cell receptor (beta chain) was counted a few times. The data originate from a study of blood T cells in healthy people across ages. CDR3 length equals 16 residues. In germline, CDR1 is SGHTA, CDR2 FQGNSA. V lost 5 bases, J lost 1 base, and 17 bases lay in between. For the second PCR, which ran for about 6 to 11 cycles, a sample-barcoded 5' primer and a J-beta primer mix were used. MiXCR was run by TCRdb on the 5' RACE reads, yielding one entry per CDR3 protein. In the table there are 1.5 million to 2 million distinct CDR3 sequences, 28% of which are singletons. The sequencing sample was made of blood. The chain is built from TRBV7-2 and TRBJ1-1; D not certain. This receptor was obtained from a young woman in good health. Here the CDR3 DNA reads TGTGCCAGCAGCCCCCTGTACGAAGGAACGAACACTGAAGCTTTCTTT. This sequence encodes CASSPLYEGTNTEAFF.